These T cell receptor beta chains were read from a single sample in a study of blood T cell repertoires in COVID-19. Profiling relied on immunoSEQ multiplex PCR, and the TCRdb table lists in-frame clones only, not all of them. The sample yields about 130,000 clones, roughly three quarters seen once. What was sequenced was peripheral blood. The receptors stem from a man between 40 and 49 years old with active or convalescent COVID-19. Both conserved end residues are part of each CDR3. D genes are given only for firm matches. Some rows mark clone size as missing; the rest say once, few, many or name a class of expanded clone.

d_call	cdr3_length	v_call	clone_size	j_call	cdr3_nt	cdr3_aa
NA	14	TRBV27	few	TRBJ1-6	TGTGCCAGCAGCCTTGGACAAACCAATTCACCCCTCCACTTT	CASSLGQTNSPLHF
TRBD1	13	TRBV6-5	NA	TRBJ2-1	TGTGCCAGCACCCCGGCAGGGGGAAATGAGCAGTTCTTC	CASTPAGGNEQFF
NA	14	TRBV6-5	NA	TRBJ1-4	TGTGCCAGCAGTTACTTGCAGGGCGGTGAAAAACTGTTTTTT	CASSYLQGGEKLFF
NA	16	TRBV14	NA	TRBJ2-3	TGTGCCAGCAGCCAAAGTTCCGGCGGGGTCACAGATACGCAGTATTTT	CASSQSSGGVTDTQYF
NA	13	TRBV5-1	NA	TRBJ2-2	TGCGCCAGCACATTCAGCGGCACCGGGGAGCTGTTTTTT	CASTFSGTGELFF
TRBD1	16	TRBV28	NA	TRBJ1-3	TGTGCCAGCCGAAGCGGACAGGTTTCCTCTGGAAACACCATATATTTT	CASRSGQVSSGNTIYF
TRBD2	19	TRBV4-1	once	TRBJ2-7	TGCGCCAGCAGCCTAAGGATAGGAGCGGGAGGCAGCTCCTCCTACGAGCAGTACTTC	CASSLRIGAGGSSSYEQYF
TRBD1	14	TRBV2	NA	TRBJ2-2	TGTGCCAGCAGTGGGGACAGTAACACCGGGGAGCTGTTTTTT	CASSGDSNTGELFF
NA	14	TRBV5-6	NA	TRBJ2-7	TGTGCCAGCAGCTTGAGGGGTAACCCCTACGAGCAGTACTTC	CASSLRGNPYEQYF
NA	20	TRBV28	NA	TRBJ1-1	NA	CASSLSTLGQGTTWGTEAFF
NA	17	TRBV2	NA	TRBJ1-6	TGTGCCAGCAGCACCGAGACCGGGGGAAGTTGGAATTCACCCCTCCACTTT	CASSTETGGSWNSPLHF
NA	13	TRBV5-1	NA	TRBJ1-2	TGCGCCAGCAGCTTGGATCAGGGATGGAGCTACACCTTC	CASSLDQGWSYTF
TRBD1	15	TRBV19	NA	TRBJ1-2	TGTGCCAGTACCAAGGGACAGACGACTAACTATGGCTACACCTTC	CASTKGQTTNYGYTF
NA	13	TRBV27	NA	TRBJ1-4	TGTGCCAGTGGGCGGGGGGCGAATGAAAAACTGTTTTTT	CASGRGANEKLFF
TRBD1	15	TRBV24-1	NA	TRBJ1-5	TGTGCCACCAGTGATTCGGGGACAGCTCATCAGCCCCAGCATTTT	CATSDSGTAHQPQHF
TRBD2	16	TRBV10-1	NA	TRBJ2-1	TGCGCCAGCAGTGAGTCGTGGGCTAGCGGATCCAATGAGCAGTTCTTC	CASSESWASGSNEQFF
NA	11	TRBV20-1	NA	TRBJ1-2	TGCAGTGCTCCCCTTGAGGGTGGCTACACCTTC	CSAPLEGGYTF
NA	16	TRBV24-1	once	TRBJ2-2	TGTGCCACCAGTGACCGGGACTTGCCGAACACCGGGGAGCTGTTTTTT	CATSDRDLPNTGELFF
TRBD2	16	TRBV27	NA	TRBJ2-3	TGTGCCAGCAGTCCCCGGACTAGCGGGTCCATGGATACGCAGTATTTT	CASSPRTSGSMDTQYF
TRBD1	14	TRBV15	few	TRBJ1-2	TGTGCCACCAGCAGAGAAAGGACAGGGTATGGCTACACCTTC	CATSRERTGYGYTF
TRBD2	14	TRBV6-5	NA	TRBJ2-1	TGTGCCAGCATCGAGGGAGGGCCAGGAAATGAGCAGTTCTTC	CASIEGGPGNEQFF
NA	16	TRBV3-1/TRBV3-2	NA	TRBJ1-3	TGTGCCAGCAGCCAAGATCAGCTGGCCGGGGGAAACACCATATATTTT	CASSQDQLAGGNTIYF
NA	15	TRBV11-3	NA	TRBJ2-5	TGTGCCAGCAGCCCCGGCCGACAGGCACAAGAGACCCAGTACTTC	CASSPGRQAQETQYF
NA	13	TRBV27	NA	TRBJ1-1	TGTGCCAGCAGTTTAGAGGGATTCGCTGAAGCTTTCTTT	CASSLEGFAEAFF
TRBD1	16	TRBV24-1	NA	TRBJ1-5	TGTGCCACCAGTGATCGGGACAGGGGTTGGGATCAGCCCCAGCATTTT	CATSDRDRGWDQPQHF
NA	16	TRBV25-1	once	TRBJ2-3	TGTGCCAGCAGTCCCCTACCGGGATCCTCCACAGATACGCAGTATTTT	CASSPLPGSSTDTQYF
NA	12	TRBV7-2	NA	TRBJ1-1	TGTGCCAGCAGCTACCAGTACACTGAAGCTTTCTTT	CASSYQYTEAFF
TRBD1	13	TRBV30	NA	TRBJ1-4	TGTGCCTGCACCGGGACAGGGGGCACAAAACTGTTTTTT	CACTGTGGTKLFF
NA	15	TRBV28	NA	TRBJ1-3	TGTGCCAGCAGTTACAGGGTCGGAGTTGGAAACACCATATATTTT	CASSYRVGVGNTIYF
NA	16	TRBV7-6	NA	TRBJ1-1	TGTGCCAGCAGCAGCACTAGCGGGGGCTCGAACACTGAAGCTTTCTTT	CASSSTSGGSNTEAFF
NA	16	TRBV5-5	NA	TRBJ1-1	TGTGCCAGCAGCTCGAGGATACGGACAGAGAACACTGAAGCTTTCTTT	CASSSRIRTENTEAFF
NA	15	TRBV6-5	NA	TRBJ1-5	TGTGCCATAGCTGAACAGTCAGGGGTAAATCAGCCCCAGCATTTT	CAIAEQSGVNQPQHF
TRBD2	17	TRBV14	NA	TRBJ2-5	TGTGCCAGCAGCCAAGTCCCACCCGGGGGGAAGATAGAGACCCAGTACTTC	CASSQVPPGGKIETQYF
NA	15	TRBV28	NA	TRBJ1-3	TGTGCCAGCACCATTCTAGGGGTGTCCGGAAACACCATATATTTT	CASTILGVSGNTIYF
NA	12	TRBV7-8	NA	TRBJ2-1	TGTGCCAGCAGCCTCCAGTACAATGAGCAGTTCTTC	CASSLQYNEQFF
NA	14	TRBV27	NA	TRBJ1-1	TGTGCCAGCAGATCCATTGTCAGGGTCACTGAAGCTTTCTTT	CASRSIVRVTEAFF
NA	12	TRBV28	NA	TRBJ1-5	TGTACACACGGGGAGGGGGATCAGCCCCAGCATTTT	CTHGEGDQPQHF
NA	15	TRBV27	once	TRBJ1-3	TGTGCCAGCAGTTTCGACAAAAACCCTGGAAACACCATATATTTT	CASSFDKNPGNTIYF
TRBD1	13	TRBV7-3	NA	TRBJ1-1	TGTGCCAGCAGCGGGACAGGGGGCACTGAAGCTTTCTTT	CASSGTGGTEAFF
TRBD1	13	TRBV28	few	TRBJ2-7	TGTGCCAGCAGTAGACAGGGGGCGTACGAGCAGTACTTC	CASSRQGAYEQYF
NA	16	TRBV9	NA	TRBJ1-6	TGTGCCAGCAGGGACACAGATAGCTCCTATAATTCACCCCTCCACTTT	CASRDTDSSYNSPLHF
NA	15	TRBV27	NA	TRBJ1-2	TGTGCCAGCAGACCGTCGATAGGACAGCTTTATGGCTACACCTTC	CASRPSIGQLYGYTF
TRBD1	16	TRBV30	NA	TRBJ1-3	TGTGCCTGGAGTATTGGACAGGGGGCAAAGAGCCACACCATATATTTT	CAWSIGQGAKSHTIYF
NA	17	TRBV5-4	few	TRBJ2-7	TGTGCCAGCAGGACTGGAGGGGACAGTGGGGGAACCTACGAGCAGTACTTC	CASRTGGDSGGTYEQYF
NA	11	TRBV2	NA	TRBJ1-1	TGTGCCGGGGGAGGGGACACTGAAGCTTTCTTT	CAGGGDTEAFF
TRBD1	16	TRBV28	NA	TRBJ2-7	TGTGCCAGCAGTTTTGGTGTACAGGGGATGTTCTACGAGCAGTACTTC	CASSFGVQGMFYEQYF
NA	15	TRBV7-2	NA	TRBJ1-3	TGTGCCAGCAGCTCTCAGGGAAGCTCTGGAAACACCATATATTTT	CASSSQGSSGNTIYF
TRBD1	16	TRBV7-9	NA	TRBJ2-5	TGTGCCAGCAGCCTCCCCCGGGACAGGGGGATGGAGACCCAGTACTTC	CASSLPRDRGMETQYF
TRBD1	12	TRBV19	NA	TRBJ1-1	TGTGCCAGTAGTCAGGGGGTAACTGAAGCTTTCTTT	CASSQGVTEAFF
TRBD1	15	TRBV18	NA	TRBJ1-2	TGTGCCAGCTCCCTATCGGGACAGGGGGCTGCTGGCTACACCTTC	CASSLSGQGAAGYTF
NA	13	TRBV28	NA	TRBJ1-1	TGTGCCAGCAGTTTAGGCCCGTCGACTGAAGCTTTCTTT	CASSLGPSTEAFF
TRBD1	14	TRBV10-3	NA	TRBJ1-6	TGTGCCATCAGTCCGGACAGGTCGCGGTCACCCCTCCACTTT	CAISPDRSRSPLHF